This T cell receptor beta chain was captured by sequencing in a study of regulatory T cells in long-lasting Graves disease. Time point described: newly diagnosed GD, antithyroid drugs for less than 3 months. Researchers made the TCR library from RNA that was extracted from PBMCs. Construction of TCR beta libraries relied on iRepertoire HTBI primers and on Arm-PCR targeting CDR3 regions. Via MiXCR, TCRdb re-called the multiplex PCR reads, giving one row per CDR3 protein. The profile shows 360,000 or so distinct CDR3 sequences, approximately 12% of them singletons. This clonotype showed up many times. These data also formed part of another study, on T cells in Graves' hyperthyroidism and ophthalmopathy.

This clonotype was obtained from a woman aged 18 to 35 with Graves disease. Sequences were derived from peripheral blood mononuclear cells (PBMCs), sampled at new diagnosis, from a patient treated with antithyroid drugs.

CDR3 sequence: CASSVRQVATSGGRMNIQYF. As DNA, the CDR3 is TGTGCCAGTAGTGTTCGACAGGTTGCTACTAGCGGTGGTAGGATGAACATTCAGTACTTC. The rearrangement links TRBV19 to TRBJ2-4; TRBD2 matches at 8 bases. Germline loops: CDR1 LNHDA, CDR2 SQIVND (reference sequence). Unmatched junction bases numbered 25, after V lost 5 bases and J lost 7 bases. This CDR3 comprises 20 residues.